The 17 T cell receptor beta chains listed next were all sequenced from one sample in a study of CD8 T cells in ankylosing spondylitis. Broader study findings: A motif in TCR beta, a set of eight highly homologous variants, appeared characteristic of ankylosing spondylitis blood.

These receptors lack a known antigen. One entry per CDR3 protein, called by TCRdb with MiXCR from the 5' RACE reads. The table records 400,000 or so distinct CDR3 sequences, about 25% of them present only once. Specimen: blood, either unsorted or a sorted T cell fraction (not recorded which). Receptors were obtained from a male donor with ankylosing spondylitis.

CDR3 region: CASSAQLAGGYNEQFF. Written as DNA, the CDR3 is TGTGCCAGCAGTGCCCAACTAGCGGGAGGCTACAATGAGCAGTTCTTC. The V and J genes are TRBV12-3 or TRBV12-4 and TRBJ2-1, with 12 bases aligning to TRBD2. Trimming took 5 bases from V and 3 from J; bases not matched to a gene: 5. The CDR3 extends over 16 amino acids.

The V gene is TRBV7-9, the J gene TRBJ2-3, with D maybe TRBD2 (6 bases). The V gene's germline CDR1 is SEHNR and CDR2 FQNEAQ (reference sequence). V lost 7 bases to trimming and J lost 0 bases, with 14 bases between them. The CDR3 is 15 amino acids. CDR3 residues: CASTRDFQSTDTQYF. CDR3 in DNA: TGTGCCAGCACCAGGGACTTCCAGAGCACAGATACGCAGTATTTT.

The chain uses TRBV5-1 and TRBJ2-4; the D is unclear. Germline assignment: CDR1 SGHRS and CDR2 YFSETQ. Between the trimmed V and J ends, which lost 0 bases and 6 bases, there was a span of 7 bases. This CDR3 is 13 amino acids long. CDR3 nucleotides: TGCGCCAGCAGCTTGGACAGTGGAAACATTCAGTACTTC. Amino acid sequence: CASSLDSGNIQYF.

This chain links TRBV20-1 with TRBJ2-1; unclear D gene. The CDR3 length is 15 residues. Germline loops: CDR1 DFQATT, CDR2 SNEGSKA (reference sequence). The germline V and J ends were trimmed by 6 bases and 1 base, with 16 bases remaining between them. The CDR3 sequence: CSATLGYWSYNEQFF. CDR3 bases: TGCAGTGCAACTCTAGGGTATTGGTCCTACAATGAGCAGTTCTTC.

This clonotype was recorded many times. This rearrangement joins TRBV9 to TRBJ2-7, with 14 bases identical to TRBD2. Per germline, CDR1 SGDLS and CDR2 YYNGEE. CDR3 length: 15 amino acids. Trimming took 4 bases from V and 6 from J; bases not matched to a gene: 6. The CDR3 region is CASSLQTSGRGEQYF. The CDR3 bases are TGTGCCAGCAGCTTGCAGACTAGCGGGAGGGGCGAGCAGTACTTC.

The CDR3 DNA follows: TGCGCCAGCAGCCCGGGACTAGCGGGTTCCGGGGAGCTGTTTTTT. This encodes CASSPGLAGSGELFF. The rearrangement joins TRBV5-1 to TRBJ2-2; TRBD2 aligns across 12 bases. Trimming took 4 bases from V and 6 from J; bases not matched to a gene: 4. Germline V CDR1 and CDR2: SGHRS, YFSETQ. The CDR3 contains 15 residues.

The rearrangement joins TRBV3-1 to TRBJ2-5; perhaps TRBD2 as D (6 bases). This CDR3 spans 15 amino acids. V was clipped by 4 bases and J by 4 bases, with 16 bases between them. Germline CDR1 reads LGHDT; CDR2 reads YNNKEL (reference sequence). Written as DNA, the CDR3 is TGTGCCAGCAGCCGACTAGTACGAAGGGCAGAGACCCAGTACTTC. Protein: CASSRLVRRAETQYF.

The chain joins TRBV7-7 to TRBJ2-5, with 9 bases aligning to TRBD1. The germline V gene has CDR1 SSHAT and CDR2 FNYEAQ (reference sequence). V was clipped by 3 bases and J by 4 bases; unmatched bases: 9. The CDR3 spans 16 residues. The CDR3 coding sequence is TGTGCCAGCAGCTTCGCCGGGACAGGGAGTGTAGAGACCCAGTACTTC. It is translated as CASSFAGTGSVETQYF.

In nucleotides, the CDR3 is TGTGCCTGGACGGATAGGGGCAATGGCTACACCTTC. Translated: CAWTDRGNGYTF. This rearrangement joins TRBV30 to TRBJ1-2; TRBD1 might be the D (5 bases). Germline CDR1 GTSNPN, CDR2 SVGIG (reference sequence). The CDR3 spans 12 residues. Trimming removed 4 bases at V and 6 bases at J, with 12 bases between.

This clonotype was recorded a few times. Here the CDR3 DNA reads TGCAGTGCTAGAAGGGCAGGGGGGGCGGTCGGGGAGCTGTTTTTT. Protein: CSARRAGGAVGELFF. The rearrangement links TRBV20-1 to TRBJ2-2; either TRBD1 or TRBD2 may supply D (7 bases each). Germline CDR1 is DFQATT and CDR2 is SNEGSKA (reference sequence). V was trimmed by 2 bases and J by 7 bases, leaving 17 bases between them. This CDR3 region has 15 residues.

The chain has TRBV5-1 and TRBJ1-1; D perhaps matches TRBD1 (6 bases). Germline V gene lookup returns CDR1 SGHRS and CDR2 YFSETQ. V dropped 3 bases and J dropped 4 bases, with 13 bases sitting between them. The CDR3 consists of 14 residues. CDR3 protein: CASSSAQGSTEAFF. The CDR3 coding sequence is TGCGCCAGCAGCTCCGCGCAGGGGTCCACTGAAGCTTTCTTT.

Comment on this clonotype: The junction does not match germline at one end; this may be a read error. The J gene is TRBJ1-5, the V gene TRBV6-1, with D hard to call. The length of the CDR3 is 12 residues. Germline V gives CDR1 MNHNS, CDR2 SASEGT. CDR3 nucleotide sequence: TGTGCCAGCACTGAACGATATCAGCCCCAGCATTTT. It is translated as CASTERYQPQHF.

The chain links TRBV20-1 to TRBJ2-3; D possibly matches TRBD1 or TRBD2 (5 bases each). The CDR3 is 15 residues long. Between the trimmed V and J ends, which lost 6 bases and 3 bases, there was a span of 19 bases. Germline V gene sequence: CDR1 DFQATT, CDR2 SNEGSKA (reference sequence). The CDR3 loop reads CSAGRGSGRTDTQYF. CDR3 DNA sequence: TGCAGTGCCGGCCGGGGCAGCGGTAGAACAGATACGCAGTATTTT.

The chain uses TRBV28 and TRBJ2-5, with D perhaps matching TRBD1 (7 bases). The germline V and J ends were trimmed by 6 bases and 2 bases, with 16 bases remaining between them. The germline V gene encodes CDR1 MDHEN and CDR2 SYDVKM. The CDR3 runs 15 residues. In DNA form, the CDR3 reads TGTGCCAGCAGCCTTTACAGGGGAGGACAAGAGACCCAGTACTTC. It translates to CASSLYRGGQETQYF.

This CDR3 is CASSSQGATNNEQFF. CDR3 sequence (DNA): TGCGCCAGCAGCTCACAGGGGGCGACCAACAATGAGCAGTTCTTC. The rearrangement uses TRBV5-1 and TRBJ2-1, with 9 nucleotides matching TRBD1. The V gene end was trimmed by 3 bases and the J gene end by 5 bases; junction bases not matched to a gene: 6. This CDR3 contains 15 residues. The V gene's germline CDR1 is SGHRS and CDR2 YFSETQ.

This clonotype came up once. The chain combines TRBV7-2 with TRBJ1-4; a possible D gene is TRBD1 (5 bases). CDR1 is SGHTA and CDR2 is FQGNSA in the germline V gene. Trimming stripped 1 base from V and 12 bases from J, with 18 bases between. This CDR3 spans 15 amino acids. The CDR3 bases are TGTGCCAGCAGCTTAGTGGGCGCTCTGGGGGGAGAACTGTTTTTT. This sequence encodes CASSLVGALGGELFF.

The V gene is TRBV29-1, the J gene TRBJ2-1, with 13 nucleotides matching TRBD2. This CDR3 has 16 residues. Germline V gene lookup returns CDR1 SQVTM and CDR2 ANQGSEA. Germline trimming cut 6 bases from V and 0 bases from J; bases unmatched to any gene: 5. DNA for the CDR3: TGCAGCGTAGAACTAGCGGGAGGGCCCTCCTACAATGAGCAGTTCTTC. It codes for CSVELAGGPSYNEQFF.